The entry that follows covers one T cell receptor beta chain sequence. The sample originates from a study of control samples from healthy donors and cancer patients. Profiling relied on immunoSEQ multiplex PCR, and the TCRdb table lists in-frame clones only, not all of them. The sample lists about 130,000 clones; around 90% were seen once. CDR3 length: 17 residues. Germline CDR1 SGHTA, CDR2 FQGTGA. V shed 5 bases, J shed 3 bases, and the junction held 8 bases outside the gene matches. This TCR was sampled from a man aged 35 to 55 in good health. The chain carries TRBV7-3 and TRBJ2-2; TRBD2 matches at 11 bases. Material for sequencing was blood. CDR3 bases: TGTGCCAGCAGCCTCACTAGCGGGGGACTTTACACCGGGGAGCTGTTTTTT. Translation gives CASSLTSGGLYTGELFF.